The clone carrying this T cell receptor beta chain showed up many times. Its specificity is unknown. Unique molecular identifiers were used in preparing the TCRbeta library. Each CDR3 protein is one row after TCRdb ran MiXCR on the PCR reads. The sample shows some 200,000 distinct CDR3 sequences, around 8.4% of them seen only once. The CDR3 covers 15 residues. Germline CDR1 KGHDR, CDR2 SFDVKD. V shed 2 bases, J shed 8 bases, and the junction held 7 bases outside the gene matches. These data come from a study of T-cell reconstitution after alpha-beta-depleted transplantation in children. Study observations and caveats: The authors attributed T-cell counts and diversity one year after transplant mostly to newly produced T cells.

The chain employs TRBV24-1 and TRBJ2-1; 8 positions agree with TRBD2. Sequencing was performed on PBMCs, mostly from graft donor cells, taken 360 days after TCRalphabeta/CD19-depleted stem cell transplant. The clonotype comes from a male patient between 2 and 10 years old who had a stem cell transplant for acute myeloid leukemia, so the T cells may come from the graft donor. The CDR3 loop is CATSDYREGVYEQFF. The CDR3 coding sequence is TGTGCCACCAGTGATTACCGGGAGGGTGTATATGAGCAGTTCTTC.